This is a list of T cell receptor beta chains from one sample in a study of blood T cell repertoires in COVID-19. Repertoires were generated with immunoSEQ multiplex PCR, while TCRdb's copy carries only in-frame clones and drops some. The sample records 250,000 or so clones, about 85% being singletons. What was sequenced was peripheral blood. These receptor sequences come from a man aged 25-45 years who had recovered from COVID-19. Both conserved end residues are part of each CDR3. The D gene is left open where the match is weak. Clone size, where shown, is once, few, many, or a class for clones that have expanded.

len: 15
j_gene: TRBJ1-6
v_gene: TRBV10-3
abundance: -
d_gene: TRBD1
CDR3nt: TGTGCCATCAGCTCCGGGACAGGGGAAAATTCACCCCTCCACTTT
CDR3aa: CAISSGTGENSPLHF

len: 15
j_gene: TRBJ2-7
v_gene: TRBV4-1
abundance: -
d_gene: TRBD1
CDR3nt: TGCGCCAGCAGCCCAGCCGGGACAGGGGGCTACGAGCAGTACTTC
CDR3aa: CASSPAGTGGYEQYF

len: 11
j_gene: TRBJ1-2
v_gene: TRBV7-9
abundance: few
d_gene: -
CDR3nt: TGTGCCAGTCAGGGGATCTATGGCTACACCTTC
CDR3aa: CASQGIYGYTF

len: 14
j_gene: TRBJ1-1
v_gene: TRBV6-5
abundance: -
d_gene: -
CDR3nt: TGTGCCAGCAGTTACTCACACAGCCACACTGAAGCTTTCTTT
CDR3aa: CASSYSHSHTEAFF

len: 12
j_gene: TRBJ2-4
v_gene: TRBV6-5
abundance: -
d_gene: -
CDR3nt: TGTGCCAGCCGGGACTGGGCAAACATTCAGTACTTC
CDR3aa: CASRDWANIQYF

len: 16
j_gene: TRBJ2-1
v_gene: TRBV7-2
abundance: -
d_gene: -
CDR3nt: TGTGCCAGCAGCAGCTACTTAGGGGGAGCGTACAATGAGCAGTTCTTC
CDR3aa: CASSSYLGGAYNEQFF

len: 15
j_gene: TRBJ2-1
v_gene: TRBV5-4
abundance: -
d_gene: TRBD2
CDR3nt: TGTGCCAGCAGCTTGGGCGGGACTAGCGGGAATGAGCAGTTCTTC
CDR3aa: CASSLGGTSGNEQFF

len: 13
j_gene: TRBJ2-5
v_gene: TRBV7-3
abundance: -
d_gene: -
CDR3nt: TGTGCCAGCAGCCCGACAGTTCAAGAGACCCAGTACTTC
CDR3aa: CASSPTVQETQYF

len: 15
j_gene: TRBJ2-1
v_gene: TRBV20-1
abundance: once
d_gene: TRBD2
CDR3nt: TGCAGTGCTAGTTCGGTAGCGGGGGGGTACAATGAGCAGTTCTTC
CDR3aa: CSASSVAGGYNEQFF

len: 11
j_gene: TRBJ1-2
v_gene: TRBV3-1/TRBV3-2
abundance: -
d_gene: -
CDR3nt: TGTGCCAGCTATATGAACTATGGCTACACCTTC
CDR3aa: CASYMNYGYTF

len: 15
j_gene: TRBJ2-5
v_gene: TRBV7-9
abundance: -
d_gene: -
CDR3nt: TGTGCCAGCAGCTCGCGGGGTAGCGAACAAGAGACCCAGTACTTC
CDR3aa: CASSSRGSEQETQYF

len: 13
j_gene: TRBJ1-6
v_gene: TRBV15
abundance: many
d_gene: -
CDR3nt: TGTGCCACCAGCGTAAGGAGGGGTCCACCCCTCCACTTT
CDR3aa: CATSVRRGPPLHF

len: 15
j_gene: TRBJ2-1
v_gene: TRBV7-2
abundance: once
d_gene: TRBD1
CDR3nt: TGTGCCAGCAGCCTCGACAGGGATAGGCCCAATGAGCAGTTCTTC
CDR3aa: CASSLDRDRPNEQFF

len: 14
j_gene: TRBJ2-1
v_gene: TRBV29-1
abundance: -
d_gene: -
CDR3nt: TGCAGCGTTGAGATCACGAGCTCCTACAATGAGCAGTTCTTC
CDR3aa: CSVEITSSYNEQFF

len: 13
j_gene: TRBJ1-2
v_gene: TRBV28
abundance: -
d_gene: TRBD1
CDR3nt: TGTGCCAGCAGTTTGGGACCGGGACAGGAGGGCACCTTC
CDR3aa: CASSLGPGQEGTF